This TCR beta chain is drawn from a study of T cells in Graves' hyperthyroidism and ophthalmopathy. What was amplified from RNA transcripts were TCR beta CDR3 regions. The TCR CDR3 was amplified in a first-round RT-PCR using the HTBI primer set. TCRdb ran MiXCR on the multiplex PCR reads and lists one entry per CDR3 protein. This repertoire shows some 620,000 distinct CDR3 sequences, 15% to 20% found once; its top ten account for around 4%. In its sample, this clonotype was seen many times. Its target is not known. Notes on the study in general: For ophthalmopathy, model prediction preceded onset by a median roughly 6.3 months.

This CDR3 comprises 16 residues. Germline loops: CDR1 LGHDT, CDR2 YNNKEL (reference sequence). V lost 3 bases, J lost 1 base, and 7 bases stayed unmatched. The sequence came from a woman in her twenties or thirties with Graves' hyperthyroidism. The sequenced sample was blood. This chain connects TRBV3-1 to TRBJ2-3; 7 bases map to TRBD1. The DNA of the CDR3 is TGTGCCAGCAGCCACCCGCCCGGACAGGGCACAGATACGCAGTATTTT. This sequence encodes CASSHPPGQGTDTQYF.